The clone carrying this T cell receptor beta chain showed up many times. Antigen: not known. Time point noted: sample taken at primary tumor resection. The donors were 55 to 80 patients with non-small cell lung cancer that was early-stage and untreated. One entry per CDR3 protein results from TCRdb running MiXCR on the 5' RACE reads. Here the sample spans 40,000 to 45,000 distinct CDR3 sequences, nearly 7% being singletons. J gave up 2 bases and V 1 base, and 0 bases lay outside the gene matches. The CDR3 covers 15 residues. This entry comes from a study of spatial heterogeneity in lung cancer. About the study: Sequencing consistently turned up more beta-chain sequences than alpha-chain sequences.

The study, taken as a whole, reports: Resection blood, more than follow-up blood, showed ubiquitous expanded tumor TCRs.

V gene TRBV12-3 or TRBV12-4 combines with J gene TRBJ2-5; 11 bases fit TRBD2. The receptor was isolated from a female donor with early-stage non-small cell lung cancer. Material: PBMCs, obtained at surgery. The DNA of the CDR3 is TGTGCCAGCAGTTTAGGGACTAGCGGGCAAGAGACCCAGTACTTC. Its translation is CASSLGTSGQETQYF.